The 10 T cell receptor beta chains given below trace back to one sample, sequenced in a study of blood T cell repertoires in COVID-19. The repertoire was sequenced with immunoSEQ multiplex PCR; TCRdb's copy has only in-frame clones and lacks some. The sample has some 240,000 clones, 70% to 85% seen once. Sequencing was carried out using peripheral blood. Source of these receptors: an elderly woman with acute or convalescent COVID-19.

V is TRBV19 and J is TRBJ2-7; no clear D gene. The CDR3 extends over 12 amino acids. The germline V and J ends were trimmed by 5 bases and 4 bases, with 9 bases remaining between them. Germline V gene data show CDR1 as LNHDA and CDR2 as SQIVND (reference sequence). As DNA, the CDR3 is TGTGCCAGTAGTTCCCCCGGGTACGAGCAGTACTTC. Residues: CASSSPGYEQYF.

The rearrangement uses TRBV18 and TRBJ2-1; D perhaps matches TRBD2 (5 bases). The V end was cut by 2 bases, the J end by 9 bases, with 5 bases between. This CDR3 spans 11 amino acids. Germline V gene data show CDR1 as KGHSH and CDR2 as LQKENI. The CDR3 DNA sequence: TGTGCCAGCTCACCAGGGAGTGAGCAGTTCTTC. Its translation is CASSPGSEQFF.

V gene TRBV5-1 combines with J gene TRBJ2-7, with 10 bases matching TRBD1. V gave up 3 bases and J gave up 11 bases; unmatched junction bases: 11. Per the germline V gene, CDR1 is SGHRS and CDR2 is YFSETQ. The CDR3 loop spans 14 amino acids. In DNA, the CDR3 is TGCGCCAGCAGCTCCGGACAGGGGGATAGTCGGAAGTACTTC. This translates into CASSSGQGDSRKYF.

The V gene is TRBV6-6, the J gene TRBJ2-1; D may be TRBD1 (6 bases). The CDR3 loop spans 12 amino acids. Trimming took off 8 bases at V and 5 bases at J, with 10 bases between the two ends. CDR1 and CDR2 (germline): MNHNY, SVGAGI (reference sequence). The CDR3 nucleotides are TGTGCCAGCCGGGCAGGGGACAATGAGCAGTTCTTC. Translation: CASRAGDNEQFF.

As DNA, the CDR3 is TGTGCCAGCAGCCTACAGGGGGCCGGTGAAAAACTGTTTTTT. It encodes CASSLQGAGEKLFF. The chain carries TRBV5-6 and TRBJ1-4; 9 bases match TRBD1. Germline V lookup: CDR1 SGHDT, CDR2 YYEEEE. Unmatched junction bases numbered 5, after V lost 4 bases and J lost 7 bases. The CDR3 is 14 amino acids.

J is TRBJ2-3 and V is TRBV9, with 7 bases that match TRBD1. Germline CDR1 is SGDLS and CDR2 is YYNGEE. The trim removed 3 bases at V and 1 base at J, leaving 2 bases unmatched. The CDR3 covers 14 residues. CDR3 DNA: TGTGCCAGCAGCGACGGACAGGGCACAGATACGCAGTATTTT. Its translation: CASSDGQGTDTQYF. Full variable domain (missing parts from reference TRBV9 and TRBJ2-3): DSGVTQTPKHLITATGQRVTLRCSPRSGDLSVYWYQQSLDQGLQFLIQYYNGEERAKGNILERFSAQQFPDLHSELNLSSLELGDSALYFCASSDGQGTDTQYFGPGTRLTVL.

The chain is built from TRBV19 and TRBJ2-2; 7 bases fit TRBD1. Unmatched junction bases numbered 12, after V lost 8 bases and J lost 6 bases. The CDR3 sequence is 15 residues long. Germline lookup yields CDR1 LNHDA and CDR2 SQIVND (reference sequence). This chain's CDR3 is CASLRTGALSGELFF. The CDR3 nucleotides are TGTGCCAGTCTACGGACAGGCGCGCTCTCCGGGGAGCTGTTTTTT.

This clone was detected only once. The rearrangement joins TRBV28 to TRBJ1-3; weak D call: TRBD1 (5 bases). The germline gives CDR1 MDHEN, CDR2 SYDVKM. This CDR3 contains 15 residues. V lost 7 bases to trimming and J lost 2 bases, with 15 bases between them. Written as DNA, the CDR3 is TGTGCCAGCACCGACGTCTCGGGGGCTGGAAACACCATATATTTT. The encoded protein is CASTDVSGAGNTIYF.

V gene TRBV5-1 combines with J gene TRBJ1-4, with 8 bases lining up with TRBD1. Germline loops: CDR1 SGHRS, CDR2 YFSETQ. This CDR3 contains 16 residues. After removal of 4 bases from V and 6 bases from J, the junction contained 11 bases not matched to a gene. The CDR3 region is CASSIGTGKLDEKLFF. The CDR3 coding sequence is TGCGCCAGCAGCATAGGGACAGGCAAACTGGATGAAAAACTGTTTTTT.

As for this clone: Other DNA sequences in the sample encode the same CDR3. The chain recombines TRBV28 with TRBJ1-1, with D possibly TRBD1 on 6 matching bases. The V end lost 10 bases, the J end lost 2 bases, and 14 bases lay between the germline ends. Germline CDR1 reads MDHEN; CDR2 reads SYDVKM. CDR3 size: 13 residues. The chain's CDR3 is CATRGRGNTEAFF. As DNA, the CDR3 is TGTGCCACCCGCGGCAGGGGTAACACTGAAGCTTTCTTT.